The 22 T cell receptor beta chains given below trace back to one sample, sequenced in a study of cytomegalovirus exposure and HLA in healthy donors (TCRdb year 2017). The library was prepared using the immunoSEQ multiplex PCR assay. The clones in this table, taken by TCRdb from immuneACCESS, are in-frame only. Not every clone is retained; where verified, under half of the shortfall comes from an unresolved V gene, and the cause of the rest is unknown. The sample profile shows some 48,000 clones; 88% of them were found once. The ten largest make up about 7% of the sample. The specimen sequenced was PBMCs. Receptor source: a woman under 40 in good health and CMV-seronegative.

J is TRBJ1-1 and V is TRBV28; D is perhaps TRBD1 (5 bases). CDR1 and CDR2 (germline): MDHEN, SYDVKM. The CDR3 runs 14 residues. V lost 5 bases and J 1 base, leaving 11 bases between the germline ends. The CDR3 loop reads CASSPSQGNTEAFF. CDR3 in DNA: TGTGCCAGCAGTCCCAGCCAGGGGAACACTGAAGCTTTCTTT.

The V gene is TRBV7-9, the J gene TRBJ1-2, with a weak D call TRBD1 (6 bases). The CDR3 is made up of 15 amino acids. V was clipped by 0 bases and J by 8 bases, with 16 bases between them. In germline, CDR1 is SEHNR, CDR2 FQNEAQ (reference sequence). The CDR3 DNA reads TGTGCCAGCAGCTTAGCGCGGGGGCGCGAGAGCGGCTACACCTTC. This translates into CASSLARGRESGYTF.

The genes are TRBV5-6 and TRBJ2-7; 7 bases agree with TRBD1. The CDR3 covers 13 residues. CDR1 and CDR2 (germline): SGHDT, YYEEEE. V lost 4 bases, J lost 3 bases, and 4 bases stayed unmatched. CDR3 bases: TGTGCCAGCAGCCTCGGACAGGTCTACGAGCAGTACTTC. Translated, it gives CASSLGQVYEQYF.

The chain's CDR3 is CARSLGASNQPQHF. The CDR3 DNA follows: TGTGCCAGAAGCTTGGGGGCGAGCAATCAGCCCCAGCATTTT. This sequence joins TRBV5-3 and TRBJ1-5; D gene unclear. TRBV5-3 is given ORF status, its function remaining uncertain. The V gene lost 0 bases and the J gene lost 1 base, with 5 bases spanning the gap. CDR3 length: 14 residues.

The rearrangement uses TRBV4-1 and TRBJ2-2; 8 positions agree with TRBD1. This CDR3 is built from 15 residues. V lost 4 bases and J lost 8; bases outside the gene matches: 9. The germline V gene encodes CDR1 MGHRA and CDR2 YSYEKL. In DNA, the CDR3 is TGCGCCAGCAGCCGACTTCTTGGACAGGGTGGGGAGCTGTTTTTT. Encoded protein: CASSRLLGQGGELFF.

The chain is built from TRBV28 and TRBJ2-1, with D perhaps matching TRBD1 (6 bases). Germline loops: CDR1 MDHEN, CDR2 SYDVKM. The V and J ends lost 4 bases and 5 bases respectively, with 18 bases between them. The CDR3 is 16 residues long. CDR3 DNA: TGTGCCAGCAGTTCCCCCGTCGGTCAGGGGAACAATGAGCAGTTCTTC. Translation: CASSSPVGQGNNEQFF.

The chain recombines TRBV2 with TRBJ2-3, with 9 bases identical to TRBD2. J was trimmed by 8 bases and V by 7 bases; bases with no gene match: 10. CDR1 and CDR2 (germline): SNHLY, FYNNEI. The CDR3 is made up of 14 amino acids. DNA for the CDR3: TGTGCCAGCATTAAGACTAGCGGTATCGGTACGCAGTATTTT. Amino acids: CASIKTSGIGTQYF.

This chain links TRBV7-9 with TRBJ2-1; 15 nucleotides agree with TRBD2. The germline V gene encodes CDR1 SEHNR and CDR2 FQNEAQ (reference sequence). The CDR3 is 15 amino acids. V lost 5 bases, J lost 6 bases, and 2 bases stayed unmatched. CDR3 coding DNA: TGTGCCAGCAGCCTGGGACTAGCGGGAGGCAATGAGCAGTTCTTC. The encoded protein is CASSLGLAGGNEQFF.

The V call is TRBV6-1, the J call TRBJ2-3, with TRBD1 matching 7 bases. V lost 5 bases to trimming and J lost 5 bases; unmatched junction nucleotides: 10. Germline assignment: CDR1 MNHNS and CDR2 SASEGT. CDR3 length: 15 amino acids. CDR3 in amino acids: CASSPRQGREDTQYF. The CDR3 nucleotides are TGTGCCAGCAGTCCTAGACAGGGAAGAGAAGATACGCAGTATTTT.

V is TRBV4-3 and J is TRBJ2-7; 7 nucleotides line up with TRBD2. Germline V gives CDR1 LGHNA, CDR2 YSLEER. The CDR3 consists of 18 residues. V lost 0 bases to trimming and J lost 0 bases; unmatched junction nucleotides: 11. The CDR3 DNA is TGCGCCAGCAGCCAAGAGGCAGTGGCCGGGACTACCTCCTACGAGCAGTACTTC. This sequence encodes CASSQEAVAGTTSYEQYF.

The DNA of the CDR3 is TGTGCCAGCAGCCCACAATGGACTAGCGGGAGTGCCTACGAGCAGTACTTC. Translating it yields CASSPQWTSGSAYEQYF. V and J are TRBV7-2 and TRBJ2-7; 13 bases are a match to TRBD2. The CDR3 is made up of 17 amino acids. V was pared by 5 bases and J by 2 bases, with 9 bases of the junction left unmatched. Looked up from germline, CDR1 is SGHTA and CDR2 is FQGNSA.

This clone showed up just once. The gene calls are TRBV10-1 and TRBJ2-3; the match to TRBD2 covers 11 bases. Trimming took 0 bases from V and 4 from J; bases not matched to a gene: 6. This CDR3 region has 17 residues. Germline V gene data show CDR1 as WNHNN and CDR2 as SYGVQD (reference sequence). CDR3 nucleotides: TGCGCCAGCAGTGAGTCATTGGGACTAGCGGACCCAGATACGCAGTATTTT. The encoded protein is CASSESLGLADPDTQYF.

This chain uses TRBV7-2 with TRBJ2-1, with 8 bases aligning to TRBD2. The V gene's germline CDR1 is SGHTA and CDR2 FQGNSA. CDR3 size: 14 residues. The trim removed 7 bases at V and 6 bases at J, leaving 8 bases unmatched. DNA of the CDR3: TGTGCCAGCACCAGGCGGGAGGCGGGCAATGAGCAGTTCTTC. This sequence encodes CASTRREAGNEQFF.

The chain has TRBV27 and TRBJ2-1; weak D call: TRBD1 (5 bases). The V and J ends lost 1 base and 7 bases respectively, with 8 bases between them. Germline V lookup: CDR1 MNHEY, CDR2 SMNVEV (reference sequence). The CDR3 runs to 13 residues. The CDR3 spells CASSLYRGNEQFF. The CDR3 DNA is TGTGCCAGCAGTTTATATAGGGGTAATGAGCAGTTCTTC.

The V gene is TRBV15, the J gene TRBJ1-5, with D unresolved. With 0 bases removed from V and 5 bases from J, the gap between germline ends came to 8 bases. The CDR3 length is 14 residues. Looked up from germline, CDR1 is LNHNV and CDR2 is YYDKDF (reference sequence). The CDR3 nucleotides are TGTGCCACCAGCAGAGAGGACGGGGATCAGCCCCAGCATTTT. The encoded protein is CATSREDGDQPQHF.

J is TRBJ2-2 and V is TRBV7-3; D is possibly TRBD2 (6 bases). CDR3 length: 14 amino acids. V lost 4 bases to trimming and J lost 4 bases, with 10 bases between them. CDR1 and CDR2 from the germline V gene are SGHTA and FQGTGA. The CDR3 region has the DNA TGTGCCAGCAGCTCCACGGGAGTCACCGGGGAGCTGTTTTTT. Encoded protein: CASSSTGVTGELFF.

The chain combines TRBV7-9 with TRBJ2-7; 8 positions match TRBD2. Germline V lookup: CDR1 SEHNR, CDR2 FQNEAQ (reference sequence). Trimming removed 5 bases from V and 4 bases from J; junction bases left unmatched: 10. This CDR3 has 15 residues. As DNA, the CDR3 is TGTGCCAGCAGCCCCCCGGTAGCGGGGTATTACGAGCAGTACTTC. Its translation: CASSPPVAGYYEQYF.

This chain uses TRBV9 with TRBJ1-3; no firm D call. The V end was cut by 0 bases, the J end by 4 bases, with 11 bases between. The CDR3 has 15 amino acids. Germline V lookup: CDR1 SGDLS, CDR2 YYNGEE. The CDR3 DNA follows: TGTGCCAGCAGCGTAGACAGCGGTCCCGGAAACACCATATATTTT. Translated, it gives CASSVDSGPGNTIYF.

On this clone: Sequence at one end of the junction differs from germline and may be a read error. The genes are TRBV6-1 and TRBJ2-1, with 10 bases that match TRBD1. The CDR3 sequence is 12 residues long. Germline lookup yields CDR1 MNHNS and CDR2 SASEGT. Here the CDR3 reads CVSGQGGIEQFF. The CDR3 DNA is TGTGTCAGCGGACAGGGGGGCATTGAGCAGTTCTTC.

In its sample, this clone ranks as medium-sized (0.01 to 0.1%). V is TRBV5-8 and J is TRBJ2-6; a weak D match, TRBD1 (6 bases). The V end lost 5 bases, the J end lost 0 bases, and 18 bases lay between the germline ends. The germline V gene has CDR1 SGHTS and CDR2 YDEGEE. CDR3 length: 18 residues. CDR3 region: CASSTDGTPISGANVLTF. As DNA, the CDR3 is TGTGCCAGCAGTACAGATGGGACACCGATCTCTGGGGCCAACGTCCTGACTTTC.

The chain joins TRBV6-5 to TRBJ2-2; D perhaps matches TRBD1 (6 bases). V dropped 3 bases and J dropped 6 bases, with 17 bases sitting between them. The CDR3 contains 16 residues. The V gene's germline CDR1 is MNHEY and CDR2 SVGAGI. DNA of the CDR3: TGTGCCAGCAGTTATCTTGGGGGCAGGGGCGCCGGGGAGCTGTTTTTT. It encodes CASSYLGGRGAGELFF.

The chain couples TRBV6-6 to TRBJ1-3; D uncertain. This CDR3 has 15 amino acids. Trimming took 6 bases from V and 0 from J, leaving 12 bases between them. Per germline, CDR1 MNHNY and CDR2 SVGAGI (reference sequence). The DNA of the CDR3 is TGTGCCAGCAGAGAAGACGGGTTCTCTGGAAACACCATATATTTT. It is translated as CASREDGFSGNTIYF.